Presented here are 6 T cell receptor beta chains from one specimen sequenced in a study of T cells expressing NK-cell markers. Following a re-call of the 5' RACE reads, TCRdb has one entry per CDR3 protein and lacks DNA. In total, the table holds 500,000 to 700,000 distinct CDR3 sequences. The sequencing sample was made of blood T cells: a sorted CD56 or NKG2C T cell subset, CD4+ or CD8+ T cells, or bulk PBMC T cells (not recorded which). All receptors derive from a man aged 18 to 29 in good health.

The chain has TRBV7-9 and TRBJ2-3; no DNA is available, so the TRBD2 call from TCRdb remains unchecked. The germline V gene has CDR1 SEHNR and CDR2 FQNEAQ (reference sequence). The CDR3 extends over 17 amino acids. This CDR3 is CASSSRLSSYGTDTQYF.

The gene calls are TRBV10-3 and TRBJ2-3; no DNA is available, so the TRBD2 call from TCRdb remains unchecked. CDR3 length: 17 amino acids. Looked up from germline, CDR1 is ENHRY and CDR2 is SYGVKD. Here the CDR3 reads CAISESLSGGSTDTQYF.

The CDR3: CASSEAPGLREQYF. J is TRBJ2-7 and V is TRBV9; TCRdb outputs TRBD1, but without DNA this stays unchecked. This CDR3 spans 14 amino acids. Germline CDR1 SGDLS, CDR2 YYNGEE.

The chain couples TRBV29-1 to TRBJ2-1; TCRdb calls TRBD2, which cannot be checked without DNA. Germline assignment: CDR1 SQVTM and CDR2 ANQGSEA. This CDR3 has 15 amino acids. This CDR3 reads CSVNPGLAAFNEQFF.

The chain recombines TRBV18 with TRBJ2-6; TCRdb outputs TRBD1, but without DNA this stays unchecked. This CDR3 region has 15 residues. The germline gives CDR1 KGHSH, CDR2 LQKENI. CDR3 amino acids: CASSDSGVGANVLTF.

The CDR3 reads CASSPSDREGSPLHF. V gene TRBV4-3 combines with J gene TRBJ1-6; TCRdb's D gene call, TRBD1, goes unchecked for lack of DNA. The length of the CDR3 is 15 residues. Germline loops: CDR1 LGHNA, CDR2 YSLEER.